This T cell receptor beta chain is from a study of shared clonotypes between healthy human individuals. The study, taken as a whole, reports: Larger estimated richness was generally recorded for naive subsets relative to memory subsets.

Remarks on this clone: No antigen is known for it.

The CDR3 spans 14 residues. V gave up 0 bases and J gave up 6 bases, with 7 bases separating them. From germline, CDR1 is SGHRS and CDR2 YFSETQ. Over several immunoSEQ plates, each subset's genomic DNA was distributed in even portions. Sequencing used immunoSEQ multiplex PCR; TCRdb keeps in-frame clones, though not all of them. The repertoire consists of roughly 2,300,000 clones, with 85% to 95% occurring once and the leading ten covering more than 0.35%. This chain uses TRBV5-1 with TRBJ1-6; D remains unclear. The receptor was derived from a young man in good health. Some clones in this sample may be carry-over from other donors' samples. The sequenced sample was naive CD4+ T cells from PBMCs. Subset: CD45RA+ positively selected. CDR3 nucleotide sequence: TGCGCCAGCAGCTTGGTGGACGGTAATTCACCCCTCCACTTT. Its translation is CASSLVDGNSPLHF.